Following are 30 T cell receptor beta chains from one sample sequenced in a study of T cells after somatic rescue of genetic block. Only in-frame clones appear in the TCRdb table, and some are missing; sequencing was by immunoSEQ multiplex PCR. Of 14,000 to 15,000 clones listed, 70% to 80% are singletons. Sequenced sample: peripheral blood mononuclear cells (PBMCs). These TCRs come from a boy between 10 and 17 years old.

By sample fraction, this clone is medium-sized. This chain connects TRBV29-1 to TRBJ2-3, with D possibly being TRBD1 (6 bases). CDR3 length equals 15 residues. Germline CDR1 SQVTM, CDR2 ANQGSEA. V was pared by 4 bases and J by 4 bases, with 18 bases between. The CDR3 loop is CSVGEGGHFADTQYF. CDR3 sequence (DNA): TGCAGCGTTGGGGAAGGGGGACACTTTGCAGATACGCAGTATTTT.

This sequence joins TRBV28 and TRBJ2-6, with D hard to call. This CDR3 spans 15 amino acids. Trimming cost V 2 bases and J 2 bases, with 7 bases left between them. Germline CDR1 reads MDHEN; CDR2 reads SYDVKM. The CDR3 here is CASSLLRTGANVLTF. CDR3 coding DNA: TGTGCCAGCAGTTTACTGAGAACTGGGGCCAACGTCCTGACTTTC.

The V gene is TRBV28, the J gene TRBJ1-5; weak D call: TRBD1 (5 bases). The ends were cut back, 4 bases at V and 3 bases at J, with 13 bases in the middle. The CDR3 is 15 residues long. The germline V gene encodes CDR1 MDHEN and CDR2 SYDVKM. CDR3 DNA: TGTGCCAGCAGTTCATGGGGCCCAACCAATCAGCCCCAGCATTTT. Protein: CASSSWGPTNQPQHF.

This clone appeared once. This chain links TRBV28 with TRBJ2-2; D might be TRBD1 or TRBD2, each matching 6 bases. V was clipped by 0 bases and J by 3 bases, with 14 bases between them. This CDR3 has 17 amino acids. Germline V gives CDR1 MDHEN, CDR2 SYDVKM. In DNA, the CDR3 is TGTGCCAGCAGTTTATGGAAGGGGGGCTTGGACACCGGGGAGCTGTTTTTT. Translated: CASSLWKGGLDTGELFF.

This clone is a singleton in its sample. J is TRBJ2-1 and V is TRBV10-2; TRBD2 matches at 8 bases. Looked up from germline, CDR1 is WSHSY and CDR2 is SAAADI. The CDR3 is 13 amino acids. The trim removed 10 bases at V and 9 bases at J, leaving 11 bases unmatched. The CDR3: CATSTAGVAEQFF. CDR3 DNA sequence: TGCGCCACCTCAACAGCGGGAGTGGCTGAGCAGTTCTTC.

This sequence joins TRBV28 and TRBJ1-2; 7 bases align to TRBD1. From germline, CDR1 is MDHEN and CDR2 SYDVKM. J gave up 5 bases and V 3 bases, and 9 bases lay outside the gene matches. The CDR3 runs to 15 residues. CDR3 DNA sequence: TGTGCCAGCAGTTTCTCGGGACAGCCCCTTTATGGCTACACCTTC. Translating it yields CASSFSGQPLYGYTF.

The CDR3 bases are TGTGCCAGCAGCTTGGGTCAGCTAACGGAGACCCAGTACTTC. Residues: CASSLGQLTETQYF. The J gene is TRBJ2-5, the V gene TRBV5-4; no definite D call. Germline CDR1 SGHNT, CDR2 YYREEE (reference sequence). The CDR3 has 14 residues. V was trimmed by 0 bases and J by 5 bases, leaving 11 bases between them.

This clone was seen more than once but under ten times. Written as DNA, the CDR3 is TGTGCCAGCAGTTTATCTGTAGCGGGAGTAATAGATACGCAGTATTTT. It is translated as CASSLSVAGVIDTQYF. The V gene is TRBV27, the J gene TRBJ2-3; 9 positions match TRBD2. This CDR3 has 16 residues. Germline CDR1 and CDR2: MNHEY and SMNVEV (reference sequence). V lost 0 bases, J lost 5 bases, and 6 bases stayed unmatched.

V is TRBV7-3 and J is TRBJ2-4; tentatively, D is TRBD1 (5 bases). Per the germline V gene, CDR1 is SGHTA and CDR2 is FQGTGA. The CDR3 has 13 residues. Trimming stripped 3 bases from V and 9 bases from J, with 12 bases between. CDR3 protein: CASSLDTWGIQYF. The CDR3 nucleotides are TGTGCCAGCAGCTTGGACACTTGGGGCATTCAGTACTTC.

V usage is TRBV6-5 and J usage is TRBJ2-7; no reliable D call. Germline-derived CDR1 and CDR2 are MNHEY and SVGAGI. The CDR3 length is 13 residues. V was shortened by 6 bases and J by 3 bases, with 12 bases between the two germline ends. CDR3 sequence (DNA): TGTGCCAGCAGACCCCCCGGTGGCTACGAGCAGTACTTC. Its translation is CASRPPGGYEQYF.

This chain links TRBV27 with TRBJ2-7, with TRBD1 matching over 8 bases. CDR3 length equals 16 residues. V shed 7 bases, J shed 2 bases, and the junction held 13 bases outside the gene matches. CDR1 and CDR2 from the germline V gene are MNHEY and SMNVEV (reference sequence). The CDR3 DNA is TGTGCCAGCACTCCGGGACAGGATAAACCTGCCTACGAGCAGTACTTC. Its protein is CASTPGQDKPAYEQYF.

The J gene is TRBJ1-3, the V gene TRBV5-1; possible D gene TRBD1, 5 bases. The germline V gene encodes CDR1 SGHRS and CDR2 YFSETQ. The CDR3 length is 15 residues. V dropped 7 bases and J dropped 3 bases, with 17 bases sitting between them. CDR3 in DNA: TGCGCCAGCGGTCGGGGCCTGAGCCATGGAAACACCATATATTTT. Protein product: CASGRGLSHGNTIYF.

CDR3 region: CASREGQGLNEQYF. The CDR3 nucleotides read TGTGCCAGCAGAGAAGGACAGGGTCTGAACGAGCAGTACTTC. The chain carries TRBV28 and TRBJ2-7; 8 bases fit TRBD1. Trimming removed 6 bases from V and 5 bases from J; junction bases left unmatched: 9. Per the germline V gene, CDR1 is MDHEN and CDR2 is SYDVKM. The CDR3 totals 14 residues.

The chain uses TRBV6-1 and TRBJ1-4, with TRBD1 matching over 9 bases. The CDR3 has 14 residues. The germline V gene has CDR1 MNHNS and CDR2 SASEGT. With V trimmed by 3 bases and J by 11 bases, 7 bases remained unmatched. CDR3 in amino acids: CASSDNRGREKLFF. The CDR3 DNA reads as TGTGCCAGCAGTGATAACAGGGGGCGCGAGAAACTGTTTTTT.

This clone is categorized as medium-sized. This chain links TRBV27 with TRBJ2-1, with 12 positions matching TRBD2. The CDR3 contains 19 residues. Germline trimming cut 1 base from V and 2 bases from J; bases unmatched to any gene: 9. The germline CDR1 and CDR2 sequences are MNHEY and SMNVEV (reference sequence). The CDR3 nucleotides read TGTGCCAGCAGTTTATACGGGCTAGCGGGGGGGAGCCCCTACAATGAGCAGTTCTTC. Amino acid sequence: CASSLYGLAGGSPYNEQFF.

This clone showed up just a few times. The chain employs TRBV6-5 and TRBJ2-3, with TRBD1 as a possible D gene (6 bases). V dropped 10 bases and J dropped 0 bases, with 11 bases sitting between them. The CDR3 spans 13 residues. Germline V lookup: CDR1 MNHEY, CDR2 SVGAGI. This chain's CDR3 is CATRGGSTDTQYF. The CDR3 bases are TGTGCCACCAGAGGGGGTAGCACAGATACGCAGTATTTT.

The chain carries TRBV7-9 and TRBJ1-2; D not certain. The CDR3 contains 13 residues. The V gene lost 2 bases and the J gene lost 4 bases, with 8 bases spanning the gap. Germline CDR1 reads SEHNR; CDR2 reads FQNEAQ (reference sequence). CDR3 protein: CASSLLDGYGYTF. CDR3 in DNA: TGTGCCAGCAGCTTACTTGACGGCTATGGCTACACCTTC.

There are a few counts of this clone. The chain combines TRBV30 with TRBJ1-1, with D perhaps TRBD1 (5 bases). Trimming stripped 4 bases from V and 1 base from J, with 13 bases between. This CDR3 comprises 14 residues. CDR1 is GTSNPN and CDR2 is SVGIG in the germline V gene (reference sequence). The CDR3 bases are TGTGCCTGGACCCCAGGGATCGGGAACACTGAAGCTTTCTTT. Translation: CAWTPGIGNTEAFF.

V gene TRBV27 combines with J gene TRBJ1-5, with D unclear. Germline-derived CDR1 and CDR2 are MNHEY and SMNVEV (reference sequence). CDR3 length equals 16 residues. V was shortened by 4 bases and J by 4 bases, with 17 bases between the two germline ends. The CDR3 coding sequence is TGTGCCAGCAGTTCGGTCAGCCAAGCCTTTAATCAGCCCCAGCATTTT. Translated: CASSSVSQAFNQPQHF.

V gene TRBV21-1 combines with J gene TRBJ2-7. TRBV21-1 is a pseudogene locus. This CDR3 has 15 residues. The CDR3, as DNA: TGTGCCAGCAGCAAAGTGGGGGACCGCTCCTACGAGCAGTACTTC. This sequence encodes CASSKVGDRSYEQYF.

The J gene is TRBJ2-7, the V gene TRBV30; 7 bases are shared with TRBD1. This CDR3 has 15 amino acids. Germline V lookup: CDR1 GTSNPN, CDR2 SVGIG (reference sequence). Losses at the gene ends were 4 bases for V and 5 bases for J; bases not matched to a gene: 14. The CDR3 DNA follows: TGTGCCTGGACCACAGGGGCAGGGGGACGCCACGAGCAGTACTTC. Its translation: CAWTTGAGGRHEQYF.

As for this clone: At one of its ends the junction is not consistent with the germline gene, which may arise from a read error. J is TRBJ1-4 and V is TRBV5-1, with TRBD1 matching 10 bases. The CDR3 extends over 16 amino acids. Germline CDR1 reads SGHRS; CDR2 reads YFSETQ. DNA of the CDR3: TGCGCCAGCGGCTTCCGGACAGGGGGGTCTGATGAAAAACTGTTTTTT. This codes for CASGFRTGGSDEKLFF.

V gene TRBV2 combines with J gene TRBJ1-5; D gene unclear. V was trimmed by 6 bases and J by 9 bases, leaving 18 bases between them. The germline V gene encodes CDR1 SNHLY and CDR2 FYNNEI. The CDR3 contains 14 residues. The CDR3 reads CASRSRVAESPQHF. The CDR3 nucleotides read TGTGCCAGCAGATCAAGGGTTGCAGAATCGCCCCAGCATTTT. Drawing the rest from reference TRBV2 and TRBJ1-5, the complete variable domain is EPEVTQTPSHQVTQMGQEVILRCVPISNHLYFYWYRQILGQKVEFLVSFYNNEISEKSEIFDDQFSVERPDGSNFTLKIRSTKLEDSAMYFCASRSRVAESPQHFGDGTRLSIL.

This chain links TRBV18 with TRBJ2-5; D is ambiguous. CDR3 size: 11 residues. V lost 3 bases and J 4 bases, leaving 3 bases between the germline ends. Germline V gene sequence: CDR1 KGHSH, CDR2 LQKENI. The CDR3 spells CASSPSETQYF. The CDR3 coding sequence is TGTGCCAGCTCACCCTCAGAGACCCAGTACTTC.

The chain couples TRBV6-5 to TRBJ2-1, with a weak D call TRBD1 (6 bases). V dropped 0 bases and J dropped 7 bases, with 13 bases sitting between them. Germline CDR1 is MNHEY and CDR2 is SVGAGI. The CDR3 totals 15 residues. CDR3 sequence (DNA): TGTGCCAGCAGTTACTCGCACAGGGCCGGGAATGAGCAGTTCTTC. It yields the protein CASSYSHRAGNEQFF.

The genes are TRBV7-9 and TRBJ1-2; possibly TRBD1 for D (6 bases). CDR3 length equals 15 residues. Germline assignment: CDR1 SEHNR and CDR2 FQNEAQ (reference sequence). Trimming took 6 bases from V and 2 from J, leaving 16 bases between them. The CDR3, as DNA: TGTGCCAGCAGTCGTGTGGGGGCCGGAAACTATGGCTACACCTTC. Protein: CASSRVGAGNYGYTF.

The V gene is TRBV2, the J gene TRBJ2-7, with a weak D call TRBD1 (6 bases). Germline CDR1 and CDR2: SNHLY and FYNNEI. The CDR3 is 16 residues long. V was shortened by 9 bases and J by 9 bases, with 30 bases between the two germline ends. CDR3 region: CASRNPLSWDTHGQYF. CDR3 sequence (DNA): TGTGCCAGTAGGAACCCCCTTAGCTGGGACACCCACGGGCAGTACTTC. Based on the CDR3 plus reference TRBV2 and TRBJ2-7, the full variable domain is EPEVTQTPSHQVTQMGQEVILRCVPISNHLYFYWYRQILGQKVEFLVSFYNNEISEKSEIFDDQFSVERPDGSNFTLKIRSTKLEDSAMYFCASRNPLSWDTHGQYFGPGTRLTVT.

V is TRBV28 and J is TRBJ1-2, with D hard to call. With 5 bases removed from V and 4 bases from J, the gap between germline ends came to 17 bases. CDR3 length equals 15 residues. Germline CDR1 and CDR2: MDHEN and SYDVKM. Written as DNA, the CDR3 is TGTGCCAGCAGTCCCAATCGAAGAGCCTCCTATGGCTACACCTTC. Translated, it gives CASSPNRRASYGYTF.

This clone was seen a few times. The chain employs TRBV27 and TRBJ2-1; 9 nucleotides match TRBD1. This CDR3 contains 15 residues. CDR1 and CDR2 from the germline V gene are MNHEY and SMNVEV (reference sequence). With V trimmed by 5 bases and J by 5 bases, 7 bases remained unmatched. The CDR3 protein is CASSPYRGRDNEQFF. The CDR3 region has the DNA TGTGCCAGCAGTCCCTACAGGGGGCGCGACAATGAGCAGTTCTTC.

The chain couples TRBV6-5 to TRBJ1-2; 7 bases match TRBD1. This CDR3 has 15 residues. From germline, CDR1 is MNHEY and CDR2 SVGAGI. Trimming took 6 bases from V and 1 from J; bases not matched to a gene: 8. The CDR3 sequence is CASRRLRQGNYGYTF. CDR3 DNA sequence: TGTGCCAGCAGACGCCTACGACAGGGTAACTATGGCTACACCTTC.